Listed here is a single TCR beta chain. Its antigen remains unidentified. This sample is drawn from a study of cytomegalovirus exposure and HLA in healthy donors. The PCR had 60 Vbeta and 13 Jbeta primers. Profiling relied on immunoSEQ multiplex PCR, and the TCRdb table lists in-frame clones only, not all of them. The sample lists 120,000 to 150,000 clones; more than 70% were seen once. General study findings and limits: The authors enumerated over 150 TCR beta chains as linked to cytomegalovirus. Across donors, most TCRs were seen rarely, yet some public ones were widespread.

The sequenced material came from PBMCs. The TCR was taken from a woman aged 40 to 50 in good health and CMV-seronegative.

The CDR3 spells CASSLEGGGGTRAQHF. The CDR3 bases are TGTGCCAGCAGCTTAGAAGGAGGTGGAGGAACACGGGCCCAGCATTTT. The genes are TRBV7-9 and TRBJ1-5; D call uncertain. The V gene lost 1 base and the J gene lost 11 bases, with 21 bases spanning the gap. The CDR3 runs 16 residues. Germline V gene sequence: CDR1 SEHNR, CDR2 FQNEAQ (reference sequence).